Included here is one T cell receptor beta chain sequence, with context. Authors' processing steps: It was from reference gene primer amplification that nucleated cell counts were estimated. Some clones are missing from TCRdb's copy, which holds only in-frame ones; the method was immunoSEQ multiplex PCR. V and J calls and clone size are given by that table; D and trimming were obtained from the DNA. The top ten hold more than 3% of the sample, which has more than 9,000 clones, 65% to 90% seen once. The data derive from a study of blood T cell repertoires in COVID-19. Overall study: Acute and convalescent COVID-19 samples came from the United States, Italy and Spain.

This CDR3 region has 15 residues. J was trimmed by 7 bases and V by 5 bases; bases with no gene match: 10. The germline gives CDR1 SGHDT, CDR2 YYEEEE. The TCR was taken from an older woman with acute or convalescent COVID-19. This chain joins TRBV5-6 and TRBJ2-1, with 9 bases fitting TRBD1. The sequenced material came from peripheral blood. The DNA of the CDR3 is TGTGCCAGCAGTTCCATAGACAGGGGGGGAAATGAGCAGTTCTTC. Encoded protein: CASSSIDRGGNEQFF. Complete variable domain (other parts from reference TRBV5-6 and TRBJ2-1): DAGVTQSPTHLIKTRGQQVTLRCSPKSGHDTVSWYQQALGQGPQFIFQYYEEEERQRGNFPDRFSGHQFPNYSSELNVNALLLGDSALYLCASSSIDRGGNEQFFGPGTRLTVL.